These 25 T cell receptor beta chains share one sample of origin, sequenced in a study of T cells in Graves' hyperthyroidism and ophthalmopathy. It was RNA transcripts that yielded the amplified TCR beta CDR3 regions. First-round RT-PCR of the TCR CDR3 relied on the HTBI primer set. Via MiXCR, TCRdb re-called the multiplex PCR reads, giving one row per CDR3 protein. The sample holds 550,000 to 650,000 distinct CDR3 sequences, roughly 14% seen once. Sequenced material: blood. The receptors shown here come from a young woman with Graves' hyperthyroidism that later progressed to Graves' ophthalmopathy.

The chain couples TRBV30 to TRBJ2-6; 7 bases are a match to TRBD2. Germline-derived CDR1 and CDR2 are GTSNPN and SVGIG (reference sequence). The ends lost 3 bases at V and 0 bases at J; junction bases unmatched: 5. The CDR3 loop spans 16 amino acids. CDR3 coding DNA: TGTGCCTGGAGCCTCGGGAGGACCTCTGGGGCCAACGTCCTGACTTTC. Translating it yields CAWSLGRTSGANVLTF.

This clonotype was picked up many times. The chain recombines TRBV28 with TRBJ1-2; D gene ambiguous. V lost 6 bases, J lost 8 bases, and 13 bases lay in between. CDR3 length: 12 amino acids. Germline-derived CDR1 and CDR2 are MDHEN and SYDVKM. CDR3: CASRPGGGGYTF. CDR3 DNA: TGTGCCAGCAGACCAGGCGGAGGAGGCTACACCTTC.

This clonotype has ten or more counts. The chain uses TRBV14 and TRBJ2-7; 7 nucleotides match TRBD1. The length of the CDR3 is 17 residues. Per germline, CDR1 SGHDN and CDR2 FVKESK. J lost 3 bases, V lost 1 base, and 12 bases had no gene match. CDR3 residues: CASSQGIRDRVVYEQYF. CDR3 nucleotide sequence: TGTGCCAGCAGCCAAGGCATCCGGGACAGAGTTGTCTACGAGCAGTACTTC.

This clonotype came up many times. The chain uses TRBV12-3 or TRBV12-4 and TRBJ2-2; D is unclear. The CDR3 is 11 amino acids. The germline V and J ends were trimmed by 8 bases and 8 bases, with 9 bases remaining between them. The CDR3 nucleotides read TGTGCCAGCCGCGCTGGGGGGGAGCTGTTTTTT. This translates into CASRAGGELFF.

This clonotype was seen at least ten times. This chain links TRBV9 with TRBJ2-3; 13 nucleotides line up with TRBD2. The germline V gene has CDR1 SGDLS and CDR2 YYNGEE. Trimming removed 4 bases from V and 6 bases from J; junction bases left unmatched: 8. CDR3 length equals 16 residues. DNA of the CDR3: TGTGCCAGCAGCCCTGGGACTAGCGGGGAGTGGGATACGCAGTATTTT. This sequence encodes CASSPGTSGEWDTQYF.

This clonotype was recorded a few times. V gene TRBV5-1 combines with J gene TRBJ1-2; the match to TRBD1 covers 9 bases. The germline V gene encodes CDR1 SGHRS and CDR2 YFSETQ. The CDR3 is 16 amino acids. V lost 0 bases and J lost 7; bases outside the gene matches: 10. This CDR3 reads CASSLDVGTGPFGYTF. The CDR3 DNA sequence: TGCGCCAGCAGCTTGGACGTTGGGACAGGGCCGTTTGGCTACACCTTC.

In this sample, this clonotype turned up many times. The chain has TRBV24-1 and TRBJ2-1; possible D gene TRBD2, 6 bases. From germline, CDR1 is KGHDR and CDR2 SFDVKD. Trimming took off 5 bases at V and 0 bases at J, with 7 bases between the two ends. The CDR3 spans 14 residues. The CDR3 protein is CATSVGSSYNEQFF. The CDR3 region has the DNA TGTGCCACCAGTGTCGGGAGCTCCTACAATGAGCAGTTCTTC.

This clonotype was observed many times. The rearrangement joins TRBV12-5 to TRBJ2-7, with 7 bases matching TRBD1. Per germline, CDR1 LGHNT and CDR2 FRNRAP. The trim removed 7 bases at V and 5 bases at J, leaving 14 bases unmatched. This CDR3 region has 15 residues. The CDR3 nucleotides are TGTGCTAGTGACAGGGAAGACAGGGTTAGCGACGAGCAGTACTTC. Its protein is CASDREDRVSDEQYF.

In this sample, this clonotype turned up many times. CDR3 loop: CASSSRTSGSAGQETQYF. The CDR3 DNA reads as TGTGCCAGCAGTTCACGGACTAGCGGGAGCGCGGGACAAGAGACCCAGTACTTC. The rearrangement joins TRBV28 to TRBJ2-5; 13 bases are a match to TRBD2. The CDR3 covers 18 residues. V dropped 4 bases and J dropped 2; count of bases not matched to a gene: 10. Per germline, CDR1 MDHEN and CDR2 SYDVKM.

This clonotype was counted at least ten times. V usage is TRBV27 and J usage is TRBJ1-1, with TRBD1 matching over 9 bases. V was pared by 8 bases and J by 2 bases, with 6 bases of the junction left unmatched. Germline lookup yields CDR1 MNHEY and CDR2 SMNVEV (reference sequence). The CDR3 consists of 14 residues. The DNA of the CDR3 is TGTGCCAGCGGGGGGACAGGGATTAACACTGAAGCTTTCTTT. It yields the protein CASGGTGINTEAFF.

This clonotype has a count of ten or more. This chain links TRBV11-3 with TRBJ2-7, with D perhaps being TRBD1 or TRBD2 (5 bases each). CDR3 length: 13 amino acids. Per germline, CDR1 SGHNT and CDR2 YENEEA. Trimming removed 6 bases from V and 0 bases from J, with 9 bases in between. The chain's CDR3 is CASRVGDSYEQYF. DNA of the CDR3: TGTGCCAGCAGAGTGGGGGACTCCTACGAGCAGTACTTC.

This chain joins TRBV6-2 or TRBV6-3 and TRBJ2-7; D tentatively reads TRBD1 or TRBD2 (5 bases each). Trimming shortened V by 7 bases and J by 0 bases, and 16 bases separated the two germline ends. Per germline, CDR1 MNHEY and CDR2 SVGEGT. The CDR3 has 15 amino acids. The DNA of the CDR3 is TGTGCCAGCATCGCCGGGACGGCCAGCTCCTACGAGCAGTACTTC. It specifies CASIAGTASSYEQYF.

In its sample, this clonotype was seen many times. The chain has TRBV7-8 and TRBJ2-7, with D perhaps matching TRBD1 (6 bases). V was shortened by 5 bases and J by 0 bases, with 14 bases between the two germline ends. This CDR3 is built from 15 residues. Germline V gives CDR1 SGHVS, CDR2 FQNEAQ. Here the CDR3 reads CASSIDRPISYEQYF. The CDR3 coding sequence is TGTGCCAGCAGCATTGACAGGCCAATCTCCTACGAGCAGTACTTC.

This clonotype was seen repeatedly, ten times or more. The chain links TRBV24-1 to TRBJ1-1; D uncertain. Trimming removed 9 bases at V and 1 base at J, with 5 bases between. CDR3 length equals 11 residues. Germline lookup yields CDR1 KGHDR and CDR2 SFDVKD. In DNA, the CDR3 is TGTGCCACCCACGCGAACACTGAAGCTTTCTTT. Translated: CATHANTEAFF.

This clonotype was counted only a few times. The chain uses TRBV7-9 and TRBJ2-3, with TRBD2 as a possible D gene (6 bases). Germline CDR1 reads SEHNR; CDR2 reads FQNEAQ (reference sequence). There are 15 residues in the CDR3. V was trimmed by 6 bases and J by 2 bases, leaving 15 bases between them. Here the CDR3 reads CASSYLTGDTDTQYF. In nucleotides, the CDR3 is TGTGCCAGCAGTTATCTCACGGGAGACACAGATACGCAGTATTTT.

This chain uses TRBV30 with TRBJ1-5, with D tentatively TRBD1 (5 bases). CDR3 length equals 16 residues. Germline V gives CDR1 GTSNPN, CDR2 SVGIG (reference sequence). Trimming cost V 2 bases and J 5 bases, with 19 bases left between them. CDR3 sequence: CAWSPPGRVHDQPQHF. CDR3 nucleotides: TGTGCCTGGAGTCCCCCGGGCAGGGTTCATGATCAGCCCCAGCATTTT.

This clonotype was detected many times. The V gene is TRBV11-3, the J gene TRBJ1-3; D might be TRBD1 (5 bases). This CDR3 is built from 14 residues. Germline lookup yields CDR1 SGHNT and CDR2 YENEEA. With 4 bases removed from V and 3 bases from J, the gap between germline ends came to 10 bases. The CDR3 protein is CASSWPGRGNTIYF. In DNA, the CDR3 is TGTGCCAGCAGCTGGCCGGGACGTGGAAACACCATATATTTT.

Comments on this clonotype: It may be a read error: a sequence one base away is much more abundant. The rearrangement uses TRBV30 and TRBJ1-1; TRBD1 might be the D (6 bases). The germline V gene encodes CDR1 GTSNPN and CDR2 SVGIG (reference sequence). The CDR3 has 13 amino acids. The CDR3 sequence is CVASRGMNTEAFF. The CDR3 nucleotides are TGTGTCGCGAGCAGGGGCATGAACACTGAAGCTTTCTTT. Combining the CDR3 with reference TRBV30 and TRBJ1-1 gives the whole variable domain SQTIHQWPATLVQPVGSPLSLECTVEGTSNPNLYWYRQAAGRGLQLLFYSVGIGQISSEVPQNLSASRPQDRQFILSSKKLLLSDSGFYLCVASRGMNTEAFFGQGTRLTVV.

This clonotype was picked up many times. The chain has TRBV7-8 and TRBJ2-7; 9 bases agree with TRBD1. The CDR3 contains 14 residues. CDR1 is SGHVS, CDR2 FQNEAQ, per germline. Losses at the gene ends were 6 bases for V and 6 bases for J; bases not matched to a gene: 9. The DNA for the CDR3 is TGTGCCAGCAGTCGTCCCGGGACAGGGACCGAGCAGTACTTC. Its translation is CASSRPGTGTEQYF.

Points on this clonotype: A junction end diverges from the germline sequence, so it may reflect a read error. The rearrangement links TRBV20-1 to TRBJ1-1; D remains ambiguous. CDR1 and CDR2 from the germline V gene are DFQATT and SNEGSKA (reference sequence). This CDR3 region has 12 residues. In DNA form, the CDR3 reads TGCAGTGCCGTCGGCGGGCACACTGAAGCTTTCTTC. Translating gives CSAVGGHTEAFF.

This clonotype was counted only a few times. The genes are TRBV30 and TRBJ2-1, with 9 bases lining up with TRBD2. Germline V gives CDR1 GTSNPN, CDR2 SVGIG (reference sequence). Trimming took 2 bases from V and 3 from J; bases not matched to a gene: 11. This CDR3 has 17 amino acids. In DNA, the CDR3 is TGTGCCTGGAGTCCGGCCTTTAGCGGGGGAGACTACAATGAGCAGTTCTTC. Translated: CAWSPAFSGGDYNEQFF.

This clonotype was seen at least ten times. CDR3 nucleotides: TGTGCCAGCAGCGGGAGGCCCGACGACGCTGAGCAGTTCTTC. Amino acids: CASSGRPDDAEQFF. The gene calls are TRBV6-1 and TRBJ2-1; 7 bases agree with TRBD2. The junction had 11 bases not matched to a gene; V was cut back by 6 bases and J by 9 bases. The CDR3 is made up of 14 amino acids. Germline CDR1 is MNHNS and CDR2 is SASEGT.

This clonotype was seen ten or more times. The chain uses TRBV7-2 and TRBJ2-5; weak D call: TRBD1 (5 bases). CDR1 and CDR2 (germline): SGHTA, FQGNSA. CDR3 length: 16 amino acids. Trimming shortened V by 1 base and J by 4 bases, and 16 bases separated the two germline ends. The CDR3 coding sequence is TGTGCCAGCAGCTTAGATCCGCGGCAGGGAAGAGAGACCCAGTACTTC. It is translated as CASSLDPRQGRETQYF.

This clonotype was counted at least ten times. J is TRBJ1-3 and V is TRBV6-1; D is unresolved. V was trimmed by 6 bases and J by 0 bases, leaving 9 bases between them. The germline V gene has CDR1 MNHNS and CDR2 SASEGT. CDR3 length: 14 residues. In DNA form, the CDR3 reads TGTGCCAGCAGCTCAGTGGTCTCTGGAAACACCATATATTTT. Protein sequence: CASSSVVSGNTIYF.

This clonotype has a count of ten or more. The gene calls are TRBV12-5 and TRBJ2-3; D is ambiguous. V dropped 0 bases and J dropped 5 bases, with 12 bases sitting between them. Per germline, CDR1 LGHNT and CDR2 FRNRAP. This CDR3 contains 15 residues. CDR3 region: CASGLVLAAIDTQYF. Here the CDR3 DNA reads TGTGCTAGTGGTTTGGTACTTGCAGCGATAGATACGCAGTATTTT.